This TCR beta chain was observed in a study of blood T cell repertoires in COVID-19. Study overall: Whether acute or convalescent, the COVID-19 samples came from the United States, Italy and Spain.

Source study methods: Quantification of nucleated cells was approximated via reference gene primer amplification. Clones were sequenced by immunoSEQ multiplex PCR, and TCRdb holds only the in-frame ones, with some missing. D and trimming come from the DNA, and the V and J calls and clone size come from that table. The sample includes 50,000 to 65,000 clones, around 82% of them seen just once. Germline V gives CDR1 ENHRY, CDR2 SYGVKD. V lost 3 bases, J lost 4 bases, and 5 bases stayed unmatched. The CDR3 sequence is 14 residues long. The chain has TRBV10-3 and TRBJ2-5; 7 bases map to TRBD1. The sample taken for sequencing was peripheral blood. The TCR was taken from a man in his fifties or sixties with COVID-19, enrolled during active disease. The CDR3 loop is CAISDQGERETQYF. Written as DNA, the CDR3 is TGTGCCATCAGTGATCAGGGGGAACGAGAGACCCAGTACTTC.